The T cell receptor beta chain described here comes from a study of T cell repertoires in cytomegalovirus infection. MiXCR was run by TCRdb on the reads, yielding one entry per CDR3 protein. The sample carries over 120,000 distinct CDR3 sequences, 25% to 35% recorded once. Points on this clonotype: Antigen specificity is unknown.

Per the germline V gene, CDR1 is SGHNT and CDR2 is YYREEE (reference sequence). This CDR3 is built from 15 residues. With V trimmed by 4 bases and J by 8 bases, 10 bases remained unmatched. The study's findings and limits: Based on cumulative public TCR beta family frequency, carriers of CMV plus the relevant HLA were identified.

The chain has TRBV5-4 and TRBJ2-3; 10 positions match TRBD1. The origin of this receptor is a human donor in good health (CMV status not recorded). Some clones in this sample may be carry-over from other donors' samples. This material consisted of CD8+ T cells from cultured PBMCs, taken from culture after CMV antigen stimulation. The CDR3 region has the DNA TGTGCCAGCAGCGGCCTGGGACAGGGGCTGGGTACGCAGTATTTT. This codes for CASSGLGQGLGTQYF.